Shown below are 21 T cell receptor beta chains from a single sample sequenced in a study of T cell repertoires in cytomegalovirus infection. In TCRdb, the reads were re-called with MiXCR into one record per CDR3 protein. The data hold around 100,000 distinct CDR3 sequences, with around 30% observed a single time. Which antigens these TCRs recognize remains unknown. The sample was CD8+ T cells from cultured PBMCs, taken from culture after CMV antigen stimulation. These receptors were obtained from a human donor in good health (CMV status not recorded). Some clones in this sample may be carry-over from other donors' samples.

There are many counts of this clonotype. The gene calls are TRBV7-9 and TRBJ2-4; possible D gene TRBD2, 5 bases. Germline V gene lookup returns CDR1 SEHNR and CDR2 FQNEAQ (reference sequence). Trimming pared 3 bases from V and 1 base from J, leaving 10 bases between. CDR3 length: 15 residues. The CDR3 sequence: CASSLRGGAKNIQYF. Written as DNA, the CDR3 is TGTGCCAGCAGCTTGCGTGGAGGCGCCAAAAACATTCAGTACTTC.

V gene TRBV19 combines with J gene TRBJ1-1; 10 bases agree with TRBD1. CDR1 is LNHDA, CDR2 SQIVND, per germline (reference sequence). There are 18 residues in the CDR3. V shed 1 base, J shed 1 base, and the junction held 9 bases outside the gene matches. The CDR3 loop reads CASSIGAGQGFRNTEAFF. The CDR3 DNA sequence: TGTGCCAGTAGTATAGGGGCGGGACAGGGGTTTCGGAACACTGAAGCTTTCTTT.

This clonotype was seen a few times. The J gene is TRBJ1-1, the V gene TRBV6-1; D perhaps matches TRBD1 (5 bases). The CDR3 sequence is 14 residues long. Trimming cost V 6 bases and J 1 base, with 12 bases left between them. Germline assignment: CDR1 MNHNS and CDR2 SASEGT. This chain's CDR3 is CASRLQGENTEAFF. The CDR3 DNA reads TGTGCCAGCAGACTCCAGGGAGAGAACACTGAAGCTTTCTTT.

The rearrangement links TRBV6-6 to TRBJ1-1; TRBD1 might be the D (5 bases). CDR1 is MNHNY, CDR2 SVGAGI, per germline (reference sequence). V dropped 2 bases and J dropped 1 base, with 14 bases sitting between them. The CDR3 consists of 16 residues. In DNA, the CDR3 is TGTGCCAGCAGTTACAACCCGGGGCTTAAGAACACTGAAGCTTTCTTT. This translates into CASSYNPGLKNTEAFF.

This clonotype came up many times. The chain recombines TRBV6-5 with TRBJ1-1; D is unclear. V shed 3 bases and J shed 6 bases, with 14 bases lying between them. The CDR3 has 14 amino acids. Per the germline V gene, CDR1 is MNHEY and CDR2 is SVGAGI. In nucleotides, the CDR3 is TGTGCCAGCAGTTATGGAGAAATAACGTCTGAAGCTTTCTTT. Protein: CASSYGEITSEAFF.

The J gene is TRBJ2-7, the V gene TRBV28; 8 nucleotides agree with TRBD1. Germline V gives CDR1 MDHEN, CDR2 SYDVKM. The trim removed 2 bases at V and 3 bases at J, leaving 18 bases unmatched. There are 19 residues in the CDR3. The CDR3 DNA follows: TGTGCCAGCAGTTTACGAGTTTTGGGGTCGTTGACAGGGGACTACGAGCAGTACTTC. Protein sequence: CASSLRVLGSLTGDYEQYF.

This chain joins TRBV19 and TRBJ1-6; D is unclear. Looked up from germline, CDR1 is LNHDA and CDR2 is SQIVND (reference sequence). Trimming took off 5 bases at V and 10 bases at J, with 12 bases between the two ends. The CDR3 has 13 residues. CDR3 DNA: TGTGCCAGTAGTGTCGACGTCGTATCACCCCTCCACTTT. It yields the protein CASSVDVVSPLHF.

CDR3 nucleotide sequence: TGTGCCAGCACCCCTTGGGGCAGGGAGAGGCATGAGCAGTTCTTC. As protein: CASTPWGRERHEQFF. The chain employs TRBV28 and TRBJ2-1; D is possibly TRBD1 or TRBD2 (5 bases each). This CDR3 spans 15 amino acids. V dropped 7 bases and J dropped 8 bases, with 21 bases sitting between them. CDR1 MDHEN and CDR2 SYDVKM come from the germline V gene.

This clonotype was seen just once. In nucleotides, the CDR3 is TGTGCCAGCAGTTTATCAGACAGGGGGCTGGGCTACACCTTC. Residues: CASSLSDRGLGYTF. The gene calls are TRBV28 and TRBJ1-2, with 10 bases aligning to TRBD1. The CDR3 consists of 14 residues. The germline V gene has CDR1 MDHEN and CDR2 SYDVKM. Trimming removed 1 base from V and 8 bases from J; junction bases left unmatched: 4.

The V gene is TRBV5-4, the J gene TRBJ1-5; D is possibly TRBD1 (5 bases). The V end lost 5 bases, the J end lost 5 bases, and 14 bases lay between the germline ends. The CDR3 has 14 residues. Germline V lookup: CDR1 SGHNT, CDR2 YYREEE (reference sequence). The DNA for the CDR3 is TGTGCCAGCAGTTCCAGTGACAGCGATCAGCCCCAGCATTTT. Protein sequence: CASSSSDSDQPQHF. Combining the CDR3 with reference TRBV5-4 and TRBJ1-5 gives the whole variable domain ETGVTQSPTHLIKTRGQQVTLRCSSQSGHNTVSWYQQALGQGPQFIFQYYREEENGRGNFPPRFSGLQFPNYSSELNVNALELDDSALYLCASSSSDSDQPQHFGDGTRLSIL.

CDR3: CASSQVTQAASGNTEAFF. In nucleotides, the CDR3 is TGCGCCAGCAGCCAAGTTACCCAGGCGGCCAGTGGGAACACTGAAGCTTTCTTT. The chain has TRBV4-1 and TRBJ1-1; D unclear. This CDR3 is built from 18 residues. Germline CDR1 is MGHRA and CDR2 is YSYEKL. The V and J ends lost 1 base and 1 base respectively, with 19 bases between them.

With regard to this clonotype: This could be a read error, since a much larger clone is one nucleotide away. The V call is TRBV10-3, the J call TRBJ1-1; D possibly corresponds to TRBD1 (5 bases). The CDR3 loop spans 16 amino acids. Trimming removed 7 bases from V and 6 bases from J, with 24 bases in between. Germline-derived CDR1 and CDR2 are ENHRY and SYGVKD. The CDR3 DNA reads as TGTGCCATCATTCAGGGTTCCGAAACAAATTGGGCTGAAGCTTTCTTT. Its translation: CAIIQGSETNWAEAFF.

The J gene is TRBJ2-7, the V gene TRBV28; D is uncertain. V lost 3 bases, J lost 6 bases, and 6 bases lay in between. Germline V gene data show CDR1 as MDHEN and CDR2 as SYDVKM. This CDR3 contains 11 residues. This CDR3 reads CASSFSLEQYF. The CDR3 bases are TGTGCCAGCAGTTTTTCGCTCGAGCAGTACTTC.

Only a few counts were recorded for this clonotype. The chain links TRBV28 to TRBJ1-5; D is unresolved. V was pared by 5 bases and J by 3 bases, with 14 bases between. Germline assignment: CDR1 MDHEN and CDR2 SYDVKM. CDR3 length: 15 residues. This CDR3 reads CASSGLGRYNQPQHF. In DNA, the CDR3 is TGTGCCAGCAGTGGATTAGGACGGTACAATCAGCCCCAGCATTTT.

CDR3 protein: CASSLAGSGTDTQYF. The CDR3 DNA reads TGTGCCAGCAGCTTAGCGGGGTCGGGCACAGATACGCAGTATTTT. The V gene is TRBV13, the J gene TRBJ2-3; D may be TRBD2 (5 bases). The V end lost 1 base, the J end lost 1 base, and 9 bases lay between the germline ends. Germline lookup yields CDR1 PRHDT and CDR2 FYEKMQ (reference sequence). The CDR3 length is 15 residues. Based on the CDR3 plus reference TRBV13 and TRBJ2-3, the full variable domain is AAGVIQSPRHLIKEKRETATLKCYPIPRHDTVYWYQQGPGQDPQFLISFYEKMQSDKGSIPDRFSAQQFSDYHSELNMSSLELGDSALYFCASSLAGSGTDTQYFGPGTRLTVL.

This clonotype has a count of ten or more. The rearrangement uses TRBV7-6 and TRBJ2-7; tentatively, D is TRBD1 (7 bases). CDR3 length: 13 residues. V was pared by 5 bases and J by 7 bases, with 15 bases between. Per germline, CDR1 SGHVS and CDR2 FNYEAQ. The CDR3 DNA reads TGTGCCAGCAGCCCCAGGGGGGATGGAGAGCAGTACTTC. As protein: CASSPRGDGEQYF.

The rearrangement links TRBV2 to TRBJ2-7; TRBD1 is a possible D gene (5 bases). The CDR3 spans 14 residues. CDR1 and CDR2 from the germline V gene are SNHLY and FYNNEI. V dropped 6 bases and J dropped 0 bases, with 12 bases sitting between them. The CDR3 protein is CASRERQTSYEQYF. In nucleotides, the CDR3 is TGTGCCAGCAGGGAAAGACAGACCTCCTACGAGCAGTACTTC.

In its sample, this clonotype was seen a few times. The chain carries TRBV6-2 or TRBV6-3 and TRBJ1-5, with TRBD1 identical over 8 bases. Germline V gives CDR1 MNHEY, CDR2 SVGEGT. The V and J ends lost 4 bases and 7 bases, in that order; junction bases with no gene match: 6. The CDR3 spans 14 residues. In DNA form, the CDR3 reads TGTGCCAGCAGTTTGGACAGGGCGGACCAGCCCCAGCATTTT. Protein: CASSLDRADQPQHF.

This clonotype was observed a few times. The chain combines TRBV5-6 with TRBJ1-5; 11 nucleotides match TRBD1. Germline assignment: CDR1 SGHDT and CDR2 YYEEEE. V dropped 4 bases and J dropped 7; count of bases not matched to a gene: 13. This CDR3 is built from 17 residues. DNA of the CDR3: TGTGCCAGCAGCCTTATGGGACAGGGGGAATTACGGCAGCCCCAGCATTTT. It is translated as CASSLMGQGELRQPQHF.

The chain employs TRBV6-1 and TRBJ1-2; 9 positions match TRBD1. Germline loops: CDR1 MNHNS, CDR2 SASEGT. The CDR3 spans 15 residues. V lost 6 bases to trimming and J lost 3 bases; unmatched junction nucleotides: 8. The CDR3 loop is CASRDYRGRDYGYTF. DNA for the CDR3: TGTGCCAGCAGGGACTACAGGGGGCGCGACTATGGCTACACCTTC.

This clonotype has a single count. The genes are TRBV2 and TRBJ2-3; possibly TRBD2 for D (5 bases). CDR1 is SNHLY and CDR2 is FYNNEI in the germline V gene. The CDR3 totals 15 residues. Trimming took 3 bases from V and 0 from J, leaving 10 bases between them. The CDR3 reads CASSEGVTSTDTQYF. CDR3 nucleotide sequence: TGTGCCAGCAGTGAGGGAGTAACTAGCACAGATACGCAGTATTTT.